What follows describes a single T cell receptor (beta chain). This entry belongs to a study of blood T cell repertoires in COVID-19. Study details: PBMCs, B-cell-depleted T cells, or T cells were the source of the cDNA or gDNA that made up the material.

The CDR3 runs to 18 residues. With 4 bases removed from V and 1 base from J, the gap between germline ends came to 22 bases. Germline V CDR1 and CDR2: SGHTA, FQGNSA. Sequencing used immunoSEQ multiplex PCR; TCRdb keeps in-frame clones, though not all of them. Of around 310,000 clones listed, approximately 89% are singletons. Two negative PCRs, clearance, or symptom resolution were required of recovered Cohort 3 donors. Input material: PBMCs or T cells enriched from blood (not recorded which). This chain joins TRBV7-2 and TRBJ1-2; possibly TRBD1 for D (5 bases). The source of this sequence is a woman in her thirties who had recovered from COVID-19. CDR3 residues: CASSSNLLTGGVNYGYTF. For the CDR3, the DNA is TGTGCCAGCAGCTCAAATCTATTAACAGGAGGGGTTAACTATGGCTACACCTTC.